The rows below give T cell receptor beta chains drawn from one sample of a study of vaccination effects on CD4 cells after COVID-19. Data came from immunoSEQ multiplex PCR; TCRdb stores just in-frame clones and leaves some out. The sample lists 25,000 to 35,000 clones, less than 75% seen once, with roughly 10% in the top ten. The antigens for these receptors are not known. Sequencing used CD4+ T cells from PBMCs cultured with HCoV-NL63 spike peptides, obtained after COVID-19 vaccination. These receptor sequences come from a human donor who received a COVID-19 vaccine. The CDR3 runs from the conserved cysteine through the conserved F or W. D genes are given only for firm matches. Not every row has a clone size; where given, it reads once, few, many or a size class.

j_gene | d_gene | v_gene | abundance | CDR3nt | CDR3aa
TRBJ1-4 | TRBD1 | TRBV19 | NA | TGTGCCAGTAGTATAGGCGCAGGGGGCAGGGAAAAACTGTTTTTT | CASSIGAGGREKLFF
TRBJ2-7 | NA | TRBV6-5 | NA | TGTGCCAGCTTGAAAGACCCCTACGAGCAGTACTTC | CASLKDPYEQYF
TRBJ2-7 | TRBD2 | TRBV18 | NA | TGTGCCAGCTCCCCCTTAGGTAGCGGGACCTCCTACGAGCAGTACTTC | CASSPLGSGTSYEQYF
TRBJ2-5 | TRBD1 | TRBV19 | NA | TGTGCCAGTAGTATTTCGACAGGGGCAGGGGAGACCCAGTACTTC | CASSISTGAGETQYF
TRBJ2-7 | NA | TRBV5-1 | NA | TGCGCCAGCAGTTCACAGGGTAGTGGCTACGAGCAGTACTTC | CASSSQGSGYEQYF
TRBJ2-1 | NA | TRBV6-6 | NA | TGTGCCAGCAGTCCCCGAGATGAGCAGTTCTTC | CASSPRDEQFF
TRBJ2-7 | TRBD1 | TRBV30 | NA | TGTGCCTGGAGCTTCAGGGACAGGGCGCTGAGGGAGCAGTACTTC | CAWSFRDRALREQYF
TRBJ2-1 | NA | TRBV2 | NA | TGTGCCAGCAGTGAACAATACAATGAGCAGTTCTTC | CASSEQYNEQFF
TRBJ2-7 | TRBD2 | TRBV19 | NA | TGTGCCAGTAGTATGGGACTAGCGGCCGTAAACGAGCAGTACTTC | CASSMGLAAVNEQYF
TRBJ2-1 | NA | TRBV4-1 | NA | TGCGCCAGCAGCCAAGATCTGACCAAGGGGGATGAGCAGTTCTTC | CASSQDLTKGDEQFF
TRBJ1-2 | NA | TRBV19 | NA | TGTGCCGCCAGTAGTATCGCCGGGGTAGGCTACACCTTC | CAASSIAGVGYTF
TRBJ1-2 | TRBD1 | TRBV11-2 | NA | TGTGCCAGCAGCAAAGGGGACAGCCTAGGCTATGGCTACACCTTC | CASSKGDSLGYGYTF
TRBJ2-7 | TRBD2 | TRBV5-5 | NA | TGTGCCAGCAGTGCCGGACTAGTCTCAGAGCAGTACTTC | CASSAGLVSEQYF
TRBJ1-5 | NA | TRBV30 | NA | TGTGCCTGGACTGAGGGGTACGGTCGGCCCCAGCATTTT | CAWTEGYGRPQHF
TRBJ1-4 | NA | TRBV2 | NA | TGTGCCAGCAGCAAGGGGGAAGGGGGGCTGTTTTTT | CASSKGEGGLFF
TRBJ1-1 | TRBD1 | TRBV28 | NA | TGTGCCAGCAGGGGGACAGAGGGTAAAGCTTTCTTT | CASRGTEGKAFF
TRBJ2-7 | NA | TRBV6-1 | NA | TGTGCCAGCAGTGAAGGGGCTGGGGGCCTATACGAGCAGTACTTC | CASSEGAGGLYEQYF
TRBJ1-1 | NA | TRBV7-9 | NA | TGTGCCAGCAGCTTAGGCGTGGGAGGGTTGGGTCCTGAAGCTTTCTTT | CASSLGVGGLGPEAFF
TRBJ2-1 | NA | TRBV27 | NA | TGTGCCAGCAGTTTGGGGCTATCACGCAATGAGCAGTTCTTC | CASSLGLSRNEQFF
TRBJ1-5 | TRBD1 | TRBV30 | NA | TGTGCCTGGAGCCAAGACGGGACAGGGCCTCAGCCCCAGCATTTT | CAWSQDGTGPQPQHF
TRBJ2-3 | NA | TRBV5-1 | NA | TGCGCCAGCAGCTTGCCCCCGGACTGGTGGAATGCAGATACGCAGTATTTT | CASSLPPDWWNADTQYF
TRBJ2-5 | NA | TRBV7-9 | NA | TGTGCCAGCAGCAAAATAATTACTTCCCCACACCCCCAGTACTTC | CASSKIITSPHPQYF
TRBJ2-7 | NA | TRBV6-5 | NA | TGTGCCAGCAGTTACTCCGCCTACGAGCAGTACTTC | CASSYSAYEQYF
TRBJ2-2 | NA | TRBV21-1 | few | TGTGCCAGCAGAACAAAACTGCCCGGGACTAGCGGGAGACTCTGGACCGGGGAGCTGTTTTTT | CASRTKLPGTSGRLWTGELFF
TRBJ2-3 | TRBD2 | TRBV3-1/TRBV3-2 | once | TGTGCCAGCAGCCAAGGGGATAGCGGGGAGTGGGGCACAGATACGCAGTATTTT | CASSQGDSGEWGTDTQYF
TRBJ1-2 | NA | TRBV5-1 | NA | TGCGCCAGCAGCTTGGGGGACTATGGCTACACCTTC | CASSLGDYGYTF
TRBJ1-2 | TRBD1 | TRBV28 | NA | TGTGCCAGCAGGGGGACAGGGGGTGTTAACTATGGCTACACCTTC | CASRGTGGVNYGYTF
TRBJ1-3 | NA | TRBV5-4 | once | TGTGCCAGCAGCTTGGCCGCAGGAAACACCATATATTTT | CASSLAAGNTIYF
TRBJ2-3 | TRBD2 | TRBV2 | NA | TGTGCCAGCAGCCCTAGCGGGGGTTACGCAGATACGCAGTATTTT | CASSPSGGYADTQYF
TRBJ1-4 | NA | TRBV28 | once | TGTGCCAGCAGTTTGGGGCAGGGGAGCGAAAAACTGTTTTTT | CASSLGQGSEKLFF
TRBJ2-7 | TRBD1 | TRBV16 | NA | TGTGCCAGCAGCCAGCCCGGGACAGGGAAGTCCTACGAGCAGTACTTC | CASSQPGTGKSYEQYF
TRBJ1-2 | NA | TRBV5-4 | NA | TGTGCCAGCAGCCCCAACTTACAGGATAACTATGGCTACACCTTC | CASSPNLQDNYGYTF
TRBJ1-1 | NA | TRBV15 | NA | TGTGCCACCAGAACCCGGGACGGAATGAACACTGAAGCTTTCTTT | CATRTRDGMNTEAFF